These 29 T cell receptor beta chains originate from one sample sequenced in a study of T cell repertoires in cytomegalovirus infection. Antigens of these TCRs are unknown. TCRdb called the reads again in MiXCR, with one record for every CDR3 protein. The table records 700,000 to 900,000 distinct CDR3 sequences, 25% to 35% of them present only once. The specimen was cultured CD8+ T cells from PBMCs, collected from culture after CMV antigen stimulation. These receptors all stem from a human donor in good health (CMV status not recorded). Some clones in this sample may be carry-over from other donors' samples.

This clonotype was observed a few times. The CDR3 sequence is CATSTRPGTGFNQPQHF. The CDR3 DNA follows: TGTGCCACCAGCACCCGACCCGGGACAGGGTTCAATCAGCCCCAGCATTTT. The chain joins TRBV15 to TRBJ1-5, with 9 nucleotides matching TRBD1. CDR1 is LNHNV, CDR2 YYDKDF, per germline (reference sequence). CDR3 length equals 17 residues. V shed 4 bases and J 3 bases; nucleotides not matched to a gene: 10.

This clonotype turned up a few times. Here the CDR3 reads CASSLNLRQGNSPLHF. The DNA for the CDR3 is TGTGCCAGCAGCTTAAATCTGAGACAGGGGAATTCACCCCTCCACTTT. The chain is built from TRBV7-9 and TRBJ1-6; 8 bases line up with TRBD1. Germline assignment: CDR1 SEHNR and CDR2 FQNEAQ (reference sequence). The CDR3 sequence is 16 residues long. J was trimmed by 7 bases and V by 2 bases; bases with no gene match: 7.

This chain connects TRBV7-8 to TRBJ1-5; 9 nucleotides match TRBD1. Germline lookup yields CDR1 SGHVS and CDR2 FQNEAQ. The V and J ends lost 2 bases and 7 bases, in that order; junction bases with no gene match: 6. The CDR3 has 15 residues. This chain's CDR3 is CASSLPGTGIQPQHF. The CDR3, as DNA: TGTGCCAGCAGCTTACCCGGGACAGGGATCCAGCCCCAGCATTTT.

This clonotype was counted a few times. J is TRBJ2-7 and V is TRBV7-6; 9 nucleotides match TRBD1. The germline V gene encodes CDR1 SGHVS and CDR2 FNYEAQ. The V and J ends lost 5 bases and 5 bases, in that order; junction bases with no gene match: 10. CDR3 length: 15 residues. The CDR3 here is CASSRGQGVLNEQYF. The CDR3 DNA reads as TGTGCCAGCAGCCGGGGACAGGGCGTTCTGAACGAGCAGTACTTC.

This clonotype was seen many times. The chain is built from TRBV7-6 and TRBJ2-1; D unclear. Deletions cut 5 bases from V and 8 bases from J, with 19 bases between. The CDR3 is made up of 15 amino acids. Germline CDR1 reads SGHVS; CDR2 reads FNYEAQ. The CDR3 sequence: CASSQARFGVDEQFF. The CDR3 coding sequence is TGTGCCAGCAGCCAGGCCAGGTTTGGGGTTGATGAGCAGTTCTTC.

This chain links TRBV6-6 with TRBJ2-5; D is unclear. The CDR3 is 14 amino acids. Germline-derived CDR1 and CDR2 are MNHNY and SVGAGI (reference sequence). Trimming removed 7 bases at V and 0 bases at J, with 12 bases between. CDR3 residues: CASTLKFYQETQYF. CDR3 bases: TGTGCCAGCACCCTAAAATTTTACCAAGAGACCCAGTACTTC.

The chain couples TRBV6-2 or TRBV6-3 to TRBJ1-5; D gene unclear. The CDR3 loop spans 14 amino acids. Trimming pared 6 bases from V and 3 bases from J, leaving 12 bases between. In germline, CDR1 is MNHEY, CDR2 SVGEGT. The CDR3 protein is CASSDGIDNQPQHF. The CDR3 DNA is TGTGCCAGCAGCGATGGGATAGACAATCAGCCCCAGCATTTT.

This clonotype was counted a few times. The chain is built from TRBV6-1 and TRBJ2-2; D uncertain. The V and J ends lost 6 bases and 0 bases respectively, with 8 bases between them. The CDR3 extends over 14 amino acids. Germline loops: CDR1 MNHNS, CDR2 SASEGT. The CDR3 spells CASRAVANTGELFF. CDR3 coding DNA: TGTGCCAGCAGGGCAGTCGCGAACACCGGGGAGCTGTTTTTT.

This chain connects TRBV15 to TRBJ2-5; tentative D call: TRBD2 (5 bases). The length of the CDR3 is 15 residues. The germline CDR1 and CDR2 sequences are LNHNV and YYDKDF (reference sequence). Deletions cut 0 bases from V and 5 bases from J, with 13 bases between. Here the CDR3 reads CATSREFLGVETQYF. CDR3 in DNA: TGTGCCACCAGCAGAGAATTTCTGGGAGTGGAGACCCAGTACTTC.

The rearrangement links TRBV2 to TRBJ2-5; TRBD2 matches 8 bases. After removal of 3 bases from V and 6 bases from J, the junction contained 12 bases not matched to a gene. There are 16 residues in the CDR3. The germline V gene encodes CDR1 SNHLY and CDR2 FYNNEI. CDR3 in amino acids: CASSEGLSGGQKTQYF. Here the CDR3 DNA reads TGTGCCAGCAGTGAGGGACTGAGCGGGGGACAAAAGACCCAGTACTTC.

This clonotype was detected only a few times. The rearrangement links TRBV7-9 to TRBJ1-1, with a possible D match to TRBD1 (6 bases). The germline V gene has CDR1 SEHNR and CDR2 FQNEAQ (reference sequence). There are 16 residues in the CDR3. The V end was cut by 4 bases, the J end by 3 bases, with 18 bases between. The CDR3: CASSSRKGGSDTEAFF. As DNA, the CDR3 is TGTGCCAGCAGCTCCCGCAAAGGGGGTAGCGACACTGAAGCTTTCTTT. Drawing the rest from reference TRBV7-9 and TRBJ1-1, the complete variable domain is DTGVSQNPRHKITKRGQNVTFRCDPISEHNRLYWYRQTLGQGPEFLTYFQNEAQLEKSRLLSDRFSAERPKGSFSTLEIQRTEQGDSAMYLCASSSRKGGSDTEAFFGQGTRLTVV.

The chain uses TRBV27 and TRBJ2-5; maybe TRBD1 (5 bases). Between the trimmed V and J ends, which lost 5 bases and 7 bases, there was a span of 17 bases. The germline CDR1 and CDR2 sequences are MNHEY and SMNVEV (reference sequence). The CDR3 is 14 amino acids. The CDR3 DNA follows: TGTGCCAGCAGTCTCCACCCCTTCCAGGGGACCCAGTACTTC. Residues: CASSLHPFQGTQYF.

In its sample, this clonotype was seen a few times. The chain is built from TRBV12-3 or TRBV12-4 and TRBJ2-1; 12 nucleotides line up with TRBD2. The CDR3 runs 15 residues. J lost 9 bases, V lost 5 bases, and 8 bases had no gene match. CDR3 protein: CASSARLAGVIEQFF. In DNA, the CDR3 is TGTGCCAGCAGTGCCCGACTAGCGGGGGTAATTGAGCAGTTCTTC.

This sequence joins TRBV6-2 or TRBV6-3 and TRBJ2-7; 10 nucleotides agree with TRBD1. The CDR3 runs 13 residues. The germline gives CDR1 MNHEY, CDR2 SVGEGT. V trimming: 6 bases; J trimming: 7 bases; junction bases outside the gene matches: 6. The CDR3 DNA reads TGTGCCAGCAGCGGGACAGGGGTTTATGAGCAGTACGTC. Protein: CASSGTGVYEQYV.

CDR3 bases: TGTGCCAGCAGCCGGATTGAACTGAACGAGCAGTACGTC. Amino acids: CASSRIELNEQYV. This chain uses TRBV13 with TRBJ2-7; D remains unclear. The CDR3 consists of 13 residues. Germline loops: CDR1 PRHDT, CDR2 FYEKMQ (reference sequence). V lost 5 bases and J lost 5, with 13 bases in between.

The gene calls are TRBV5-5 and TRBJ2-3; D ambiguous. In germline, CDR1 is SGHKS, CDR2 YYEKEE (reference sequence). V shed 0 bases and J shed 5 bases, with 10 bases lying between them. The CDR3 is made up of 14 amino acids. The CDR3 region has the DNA TGTGCCAGCAGCTTGGAGTTGGGGAAAGATACGCAGTATTTT. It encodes CASSLELGKDTQYF.

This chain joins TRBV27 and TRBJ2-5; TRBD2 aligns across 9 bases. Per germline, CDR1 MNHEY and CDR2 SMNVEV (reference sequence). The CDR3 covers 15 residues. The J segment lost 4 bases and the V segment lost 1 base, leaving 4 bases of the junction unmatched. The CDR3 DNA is TGTGCCAGCAGTTTATGGGCGGGGGGGGGAGAGACCCAGTACTTC. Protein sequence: CASSLWAGGGETQYF.

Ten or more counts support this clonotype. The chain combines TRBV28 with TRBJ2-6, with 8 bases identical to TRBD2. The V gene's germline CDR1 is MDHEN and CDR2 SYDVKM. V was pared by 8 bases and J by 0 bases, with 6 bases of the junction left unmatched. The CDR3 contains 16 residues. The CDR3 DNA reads TGTGCCAGCGAGCGGGGGCCGAGCTCTGGGGCCAACGTCCTGACTTTC. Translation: CASERGPSSGANVLTF.

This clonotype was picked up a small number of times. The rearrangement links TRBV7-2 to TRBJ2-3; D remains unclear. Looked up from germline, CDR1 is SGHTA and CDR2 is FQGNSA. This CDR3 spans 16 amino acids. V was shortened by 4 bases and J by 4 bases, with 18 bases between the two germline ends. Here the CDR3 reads CASSSANGPRADTQYF. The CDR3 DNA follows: TGTGCCAGCAGCTCGGCAAATGGGCCCCGGGCAGATACGCAGTATTTT.

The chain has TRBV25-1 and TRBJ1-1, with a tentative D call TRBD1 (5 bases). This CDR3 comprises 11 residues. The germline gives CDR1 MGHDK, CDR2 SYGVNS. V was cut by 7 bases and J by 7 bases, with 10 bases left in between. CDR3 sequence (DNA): TGTGCCAGCAAGGGGTATAATGAAGCTTTCTTT. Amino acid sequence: CASKGYNEAFF.

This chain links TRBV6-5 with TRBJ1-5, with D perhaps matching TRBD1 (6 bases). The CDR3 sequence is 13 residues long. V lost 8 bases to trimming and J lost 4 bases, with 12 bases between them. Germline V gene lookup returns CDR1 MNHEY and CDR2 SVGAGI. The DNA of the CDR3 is TGTGCCAGCCAAACAGGGCCAAATCAGCCCCAGCATTTT. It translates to CASQTGPNQPQHF.

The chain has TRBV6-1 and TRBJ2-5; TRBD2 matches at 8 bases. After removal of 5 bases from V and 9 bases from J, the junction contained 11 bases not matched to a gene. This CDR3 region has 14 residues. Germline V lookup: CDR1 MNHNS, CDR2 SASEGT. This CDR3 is CASSPSAAGGAQYF. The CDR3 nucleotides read TGTGCCAGCAGTCCGAGCGCTGCCGGGGGGGCCCAGTACTTC.

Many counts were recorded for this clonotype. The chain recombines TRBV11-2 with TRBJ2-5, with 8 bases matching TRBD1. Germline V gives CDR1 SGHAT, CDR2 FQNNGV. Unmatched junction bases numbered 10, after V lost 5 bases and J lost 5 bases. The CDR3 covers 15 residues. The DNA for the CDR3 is TGTGCCAGCAGCGCGGTGCAGGGGGCTTGGGAGACCCAGTACTTC. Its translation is CASSAVQGAWETQYF.

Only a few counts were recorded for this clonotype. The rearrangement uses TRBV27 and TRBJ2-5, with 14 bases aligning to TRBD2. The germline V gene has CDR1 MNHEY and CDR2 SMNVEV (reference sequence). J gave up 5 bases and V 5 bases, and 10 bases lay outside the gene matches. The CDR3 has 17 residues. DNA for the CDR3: TGTGCCAGCAGTCCGCCGGGACTAGCGGGGGTCTGGGAGACCCAGTACTTC. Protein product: CASSPPGLAGVWETQYF.

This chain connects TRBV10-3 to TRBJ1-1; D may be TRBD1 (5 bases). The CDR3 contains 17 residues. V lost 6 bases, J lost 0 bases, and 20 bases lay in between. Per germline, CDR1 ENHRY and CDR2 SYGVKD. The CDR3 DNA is TGTGCCATCAGGATATCAGCGAGGGGCCCCTTGAACACTGAAGCTTTCTTT. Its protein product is CAIRISARGPLNTEAFF.

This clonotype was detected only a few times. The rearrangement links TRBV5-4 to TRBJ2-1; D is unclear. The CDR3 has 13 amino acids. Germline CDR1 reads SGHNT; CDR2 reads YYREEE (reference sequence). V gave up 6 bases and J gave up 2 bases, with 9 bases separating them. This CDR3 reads CASTSPTYNEQFF. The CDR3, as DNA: TGTGCCAGCACTAGTCCGACCTACAATGAGCAGTTCTTC.

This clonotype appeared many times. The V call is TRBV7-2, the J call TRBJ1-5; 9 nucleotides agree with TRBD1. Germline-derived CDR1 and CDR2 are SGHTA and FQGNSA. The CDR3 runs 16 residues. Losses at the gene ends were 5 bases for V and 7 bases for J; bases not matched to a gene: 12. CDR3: CASSAWTGAGLQPQHF. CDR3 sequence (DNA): TGTGCCAGCAGCGCCTGGACAGGGGCCGGGTTACAGCCCCAGCATTTT. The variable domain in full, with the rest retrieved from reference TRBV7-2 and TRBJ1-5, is GAGVSQSPSNKVTEKGKDVELRCDPISGHTALYWYRQSLGQGLEFLIYFQGNSAPDKSGLPSDRFSAERTGGSVSTLTIQRTQQEDSAVYLCASSAWTGAGLQPQHFGDGTRLSIL.

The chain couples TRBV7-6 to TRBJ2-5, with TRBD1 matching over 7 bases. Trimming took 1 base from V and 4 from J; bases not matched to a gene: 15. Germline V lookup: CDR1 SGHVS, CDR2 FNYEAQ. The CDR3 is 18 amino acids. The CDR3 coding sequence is TGTGCCAGCAGCTTAGACCCACAGGGGCTTAAAACGGGAGAGACCCAGTACTTC. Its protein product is CASSLDPQGLKTGETQYF. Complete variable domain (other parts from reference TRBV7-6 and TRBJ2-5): GAGVSQSPRYKVTKRGQDVALRCDPISGHVSLYWYRQALGQGPEFLTYFNYEAQQDKSGLPNDRFSAERPEGSISTLTIQRTEQRDSAMYRCASSLDPQGLKTGETQYFGPGTRLLVL.

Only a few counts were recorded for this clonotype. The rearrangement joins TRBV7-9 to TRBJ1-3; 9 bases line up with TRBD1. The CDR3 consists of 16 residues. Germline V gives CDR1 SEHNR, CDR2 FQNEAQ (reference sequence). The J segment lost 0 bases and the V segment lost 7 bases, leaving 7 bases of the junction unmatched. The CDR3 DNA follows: TGTGCCAGCAACCCACAGGGGGCCCCCTCTGGAAACACCATATATTTT. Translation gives CASNPQGAPSGNTIYF.